This TCR beta chain was recorded in a study of blood T cell repertoires in COVID-19. Study-level information: The United States, Italy and Spain supplied acute and convalescent COVID-19 samples. From T cells, B-cell-depleted T cells, or PBMCs came the material, which was cDNA or gDNA.

V shed 8 bases and J shed 1 base, with 11 bases lying between them. The CDR3 sequence is 14 residues long. Germline CDR1 and CDR2: ENHRY and SYGVKD. Individuals drawn from approximately 22 US areas were about 18 to 100 years old. What the recovered Cohort 3 donors had was two negative PCRs, clearance, or symptom resolution. TCRdb's table, derived via immunoSEQ multiplex PCR, lists solely in-frame clones and lacks some. The data show 350,000 to 550,000 clones, 80% to 90% seen once. Material for sequencing was PBMCs or T cells enriched from blood (not recorded which). This receptor was identified in a man aged 25 to 45 who had recovered from COVID-19. The V gene is TRBV10-3, the J gene TRBJ2-2; D is perhaps TRBD1 (7 bases). CDR3 DNA sequence: TGTGCCATCGGCGGGACAGAGAACACCGGGGAGCTGTTTTTT. Its protein is CAIGGTENTGELFF.